These 29 T cell receptor beta chains came from one sample sequenced in a study of CD8+ T cells in alopecia areata. CD4, CD8alpha, NKG2D, NKG2ACE and other markers guided sorting of pooled cutaneous lymph node cells. The authors extracted RNA and reverse transcribed it into cDNA as the sequencing template. Sequencing used immunoSEQ multiplex PCR; TCRdb keeps in-frame clones, though not all of them. The data show more than 250,000 clones, none appearing only once, with about 1.1% held by the ten largest. Sequencing was performed on CD4+ T cells sorted from a lymph node. The receptor set was obtained from a C3H/HeJ mouse with alopecia areata. Mice of this strain are of MHC haplotype H2-k.

In regard to this clone: This may stem from a read error, because a much larger clone lies one nucleotide away. The listed genes are named as in mouse. The observed sequence ends 4 residues before the CDR3 terminus, with the missing tail filled in from the germline J gene. The chain joins TRBV19 to TRBJ1-1, with D maybe TRBD1 (6 bases). The V gene lost 4 bases and the J gene lost 4 bases, with 11 bases spanning the gap. Germline-derived CDR1 and CDR2 are FNHDT and SITEND (reference sequence). CDR3 length equals 13 residues. CDR3 DNA (partial): TGTGCCAGCAGTCCGGGACAAATCACA. Residues: CASSPGQIT. The entire CDR3 protein is CASSPGQITEVFF. The full variable domain, rest sourced from reference TRBV19 and TRBJ1-1, is GGIITQTPKFLIGQEGQKLTLKCQQNFNHDTMYWYRQDSGKGLRLIYYSITENDLQKGDLSEGYDASREKKSSFSLTVTSAQKNEMAVFLCASSPGQITEVFFGKGTRLTVV.

This clone was seen only a few times. Mouse names are used for the genes. The CDR3 end is not reached by the read, which stops 4 residues before it; the germline J gene fills it in. The rearrangement links TRBV13-1 to TRBJ2-7; TRBD2 aligns across 11 bases. Germline CDR1 and CDR2: NSHNY and SYGAGN. The CDR3 has 12 amino acids. CDR3 bases read: TGTGCCAGTAACTGGGGGGGCGAT. Translated, it gives CASNWGGD. The full CDR3 protein reads CASNWGGDEQYF.

A word on this clone: Gene names denote mouse genes. The DNA ends 4 residues before the CDR3 does, and the rest of the CDR3 is filled in from the germline J gene. The J gene is TRBJ2-7, the V gene TRBV1, with 7 bases that match TRBD1. Germline V gene sequence: CDR1 NSQYPW, CDR2 LRSPGD (reference sequence). The CDR3 is made up of 14 amino acids. The CDR3 loop reads CTCSADWDRYEQYF. The DNA read from the CDR3 is TGCACCTGCAGTGCAGATTGGGACAGATAT.

As to this clone: Gene names are the mouse ones. The read terminates 4 residues ahead of where the CDR3 ends, so the germline J gene completes it. The J gene is TRBJ1-1, the V gene TRBV17; 9 bases are shared with TRBD1. The junction had 2 bases not matched to a gene; V was cut back by 4 bases and J by 2 bases. CDR3 size: 14 residues. Per germline, CDR1 MNHDT and CDR2 YYDKIL. The DNA read from the CDR3 is TGTGCTAGCAGTATCACAGGGGGCAACACA. Encoded protein: CASSITGGNT. The full CDR3 is CASSITGGNTEVFF.

This clone has a count of ten or more. Gene names follow the mouse nomenclature. Sequencing ends 4 residues short of the CDR3 end; the germline J gene provides the rest. Within the sample, other DNA sequences also encode this same CDR3. This chain connects TRBV13-3 to TRBJ1-2, with 7 bases lining up with TRBD1. The germline CDR1 and CDR2 sequences are NNHDY and SYVADS. The CDR3 extends over 13 amino acids. With V trimmed by 5 bases and J by 1 base, 2 bases remained unmatched. Partial CDR3 DNA: TGTGCCAGCAGCCGGGACAGAAACTCC. Translating it yields CASSRDRNS. The full CDR3 sequence reads CASSRDRNSDYTF.

This clone was recorded a few times. Gene names denote mouse genes. Read data end 4 residues before the CDR3 end; the end is taken from the germline J gene. The chain is built from TRBV5 and TRBJ2-2; 10 bases align to TRBD2. This CDR3 region has 17 residues. The germline CDR1 and CDR2 sequences are LGHNA and YNLKQL (reference sequence). V was pared by 2 bases and J by 0 bases, with 3 bases of the junction left unmatched. The CDR3 protein is CASSQPGTGANTGQLYF. The sequenced CDR3 bases are TGTGCCAGCAGCCAACCCGGGACTGGGGCAAACACCGGG.

This clone was counted only a few times. Mouse germline and gene names are used. The missing CDR3 end, 4 residues past where the read stops, is filled in from the germline J gene. V usage is TRBV14 and J usage is TRBJ2-4, with no clear D. CDR3 length equals 12 residues. V was shortened by 2 bases and J by 3 bases, with 4 bases between the two germline ends. Germline loops: CDR1 SGHDT, CDR2 FRDEAV. CDR3 DNA, as far as it was read: TGTGCCAGCAGTTTATGGCAAAAC. Protein sequence: CASSLWQN. The whole CDR3 protein reads CASSLWQNTLYF. Full variable domain (rest looked up from reference TRBV14 and TRBJ2-4): EAGVTQSPRYAVLQEGQAVSFWCDPISGHDTLYWYQQPRDQGPQLLVYFRDEAVIDNSQLPSDRFSAVRPKGTNSTLKIQSAKQGDTATYLCASSLWQNTLYFGAGTRLSVL.

To note about this clone: Gene labels here are mouse ones. The sequence runs out 4 residues before the end of the CDR3; the remainder is reconstructed from the germline J gene. V gene TRBV1 combines with J gene TRBJ2-1; the match to TRBD2 covers 9 bases. The germline gives CDR1 NSQYPW, CDR2 LRSPGD (reference sequence). The CDR3 is 14 amino acids. The CDR3 is CTCSAGWGGAEQFF. The covered CDR3 bases are TGCACCTGCAGTGCAGGTTGGGGGGGCGCT.

This clone was detected a few times. Gene names and germline match the mouse. The read ends 4 residues early relative to the CDR3; the germline J gene fills the gap. The chain has TRBV13-2 and TRBJ2-1, with D possibly matching TRBD2 (6 bases). The CDR3 runs 15 residues. The ends were cut back, 0 bases at V and 5 bases at J, with 12 bases in the middle. Germline V gives CDR1 NNHNN, CDR2 SYGAGS (reference sequence). The CDR3 region is CASGDARGVDAEQFF. The DNA read from the CDR3 is TGTGCCAGCGGTGATGCCCGGGGGGTGGATGCT.

Turning to this clone: Germline and genes here are mouse. The sequenced fragment ends 4 residues before the CDR3 boundary, so the rest is inferred from the germline J gene. This chain uses TRBV1 with TRBJ2-3; D is unresolved. Germline CDR1 and CDR2: NSQYPW and LRSPGD (reference sequence). The CDR3 loop spans 14 amino acids. V was shortened by 2 bases and J by 0 bases, with 6 bases between the two germline ends. The part of the CDR3 DNA that was read is TGCACCTGCAGTGCACTGGCTAGTGCAGAA. Encoded protein: CTCSALASAE. The full CDR3 sequence reads CTCSALASAETLYF.

On this clone: Gene and germline names: mouse. The read ends 4 residues shy of where the CDR3 ends; the end is completed using the germline J gene. V and J are TRBV1 and TRBJ2-3; D remains unclear. The CDR3 loop spans 15 amino acids. V was trimmed by 0 bases and J by 1 base, leaving 8 bases between them. Germline V gene sequence: CDR1 NSQYPW, CDR2 LRSPGD (reference sequence). CDR3 DNA (partial): TGCACCTGCAGTGCAGATCTGAGGGGTGCAGAA. This translates into CTCSADLRGAE. The complete CDR3 reads CTCSADLRGAETLYF.

In its sample, this clone was seen a few times. Gene and germline names: mouse. The read is 3 residues too short to cover the CDR3 end, so that end is filled in from the germline J gene. The same CDR3 also results from other DNA sequences found in this sample. This chain links TRBV13-1 with TRBJ1-6; the match to TRBD1 covers 7 bases. TRBJ1-6 is an ORF; its function is uncertain. Looked up from germline, CDR1 is NSHNY and CDR2 is SYGAGN. V dropped 0 bases and J dropped 5; count of bases not matched to a gene: 2. The CDR3 has 15 residues. The CDR3: CASSDAGGNNSPLYF. The sequenced CDR3 bases are TGTGCCAGCAGTGATGCAGGGGGGAATAATTCGCCC.

Worth noting for this clone: Germline and genes: mouse. The sequence runs out 4 residues before the end of the CDR3; the remainder is reconstructed from the germline J gene. The chain couples TRBV13-1 to TRBJ2-3; D is unresolved. V gave up 4 bases and J gave up 0 bases, with 6 bases separating them. Germline V lookup: CDR1 NSHNY, CDR2 SYGAGN. This CDR3 spans 13 amino acids. The CDR3 protein is CASSPQSAETLYF. The DNA read from the CDR3 is TGTGCCAGCAGTCCCCAGAGTGCAGAA.

This clone showed up just a few times. Genes here carry mouse names. The missing CDR3 end, 4 residues past where the read stops, is filled in from the germline J gene. This chain uses TRBV13-1 with TRBJ1-1; 11 bases map to TRBD1. This CDR3 has 13 residues. The V gene's germline CDR1 is NSHNY and CDR2 SYGAGN. CDR3 residues: CASSPGTGGEVFF. The covered CDR3 bases are TGTGCCAGCAGCCCCGGGACAGGGGGA.

In the case of this clone: Gene names follow the mouse nomenclature. Read sequence stops 4 residues before the CDR3 end, and the germline J gene provides the missing end. This sample includes further DNA sequences coding for the same CDR3. The J gene is TRBJ2-2, the V gene TRBV13-2; 7 nucleotides line up with TRBD1. V dropped 3 bases and J dropped 0; count of bases not matched to a gene: 2. The CDR3 consists of 15 residues. CDR1 NNHNN and CDR2 SYGAGS come from the germline V gene (reference sequence). The CDR3 reads CASGGDRANTGQLYF. Incomplete CDR3 DNA: TGTGCCAGCGGTGGGGACAGAGCAAACACCGGG.

Note on this clone: Mouse gene names apply. The sequenced fragment ends 4 residues before the CDR3 boundary, so the rest is inferred from the germline J gene. Other DNA sequences in this specimen translate into the identical CDR3. This chain joins TRBV1 and TRBJ1-2; 10 nucleotides align to TRBD1. The germline gives CDR1 NSQYPW, CDR2 LRSPGD (reference sequence). CDR3 length equals 16 residues. V lost 0 bases, J lost 2 bases, and 3 bases stayed unmatched. Incomplete CDR3 DNA: TGCACCTGCAGTGCAGATCGACAGGGGGCGAACTCC. Translated: CTCSADRQGANS. The whole CDR3 region reads CTCSADRQGANSDYTF. Full variable domain (outside the CDR3, taken from reference TRBV1 and TRBJ1-2): VTLLEQNPRWRLVPRGQAVNLRCILKNSQYPWMSWYQQDLQKQLQWLFTLRSPGDKEVKSLPGADYLATRVTDTELRLQVANMSQGRTLYCTCSADRQGANSDYTFGSGTRLLVI.

As for this clone: Any gene name here is a mouse gene name. Coverage ceases 4 residues before the CDR3 finishes, and the germline J gene fills in the end. This chain connects TRBV13-3 to TRBJ2-7, with 7 bases identical to TRBD2. Germline CDR1 NNHDY, CDR2 SYVADS. Trimming at V came to 2 bases and at J to 0 bases, leaving 2 bases not matched to a gene. The CDR3 length is 14 residues. The CDR3 here is CASSERGGSYEQYF. CDR3 DNA (partial): TGTGCCAGCAGTGAGCGGGGGGGCTCCTAT.

This clone has only a few counts. Gene names are the mouse ones. The CDR3 extends 4 residues past the end of the read, so its final part is completed from the germline J gene. This chain uses TRBV1 with TRBJ2-2; D is perhaps TRBD1 (5 bases). The CDR3 loop spans 13 amino acids. Germline CDR1 and CDR2: NSQYPW and LRSPGD (reference sequence). V dropped 6 bases and J dropped 3 bases, with 8 bases sitting between them. The CDR3 protein is CTCRIRDTGQLYF. The covered CDR3 bases are TGCACCTGCAGGATCAGGGACACCGGG.

Turning to this clone: All gene names here are mouse names. The read falls 4 residues short of the CDR3 end, and the missing part is taken from the germline J gene. This same CDR3 is encoded by further DNA sequences in the sample. The V and J genes are TRBV5 and TRBJ1-2; 9 bases fit TRBD1. The CDR3 is 16 amino acids. V lost 0 bases and J lost 4; bases outside the gene matches: 6. The germline CDR1 and CDR2 sequences are LGHNA and YNLKQL (reference sequence). This CDR3 reads CASSQDRGQGSSDYTF. The DNA read from the CDR3 is TGTGCCAGCAGCCAAGATAGGGGACAGGGTAGCTCC.

Comment on this clone: Genes here carry mouse names. The observed sequence ends 4 residues before the CDR3 terminus, with the missing tail filled in from the germline J gene. V and J are TRBV29 and TRBJ1-2, with 9 positions matching TRBD1. The CDR3 sequence is 12 residues long. Germline values: CDR1 MSHET, CDR2 SYDVDS. The V and J ends lost 11 bases and 1 base, in that order; junction bases with no gene match: 2. CDR3 sequence: CAWTGVNSDYTF. The part of the CDR3 DNA that was read is TGTGCTTGGACAGGGGTAAACTCC.

This clone showed up just a few times. The gene symbols are mouse symbols. With the read ending 4 residues before the CDR3 end, the germline J gene is used to fill in that end. V and J are TRBV5 and TRBJ1-1; TRBD1 agrees at 10 bases. CDR3 length: 14 residues. V trimming: 4 bases; J trimming: 3 bases; junction bases outside the gene matches: 2. In germline, CDR1 is LGHNA, CDR2 YNLKQL (reference sequence). The CDR3 bases that were read are TGTGCCAGCAGCCCGGGACAGGGGTACACA. Its translation is CASSPGQGYT. The full-length CDR3 reads as CASSPGQGYTEVFF.

This clone was observed a few times. Each gene name is a mouse one. Additional DNA sequences in this sample encode the identical CDR3. The DNA read from the CDR3 is TGTGCCAGCAGTAGTCAGGGGCTGGATGCT. Its protein is CASSSQGLDA. The CDR3 reads in full as CASSSQGLDAEQFF. The J gene is TRBJ2-1, the V gene TRBV3; TRBD1 is a possible D gene (6 bases). The read stops 4 residues short of the end of the CDR3; the missing end is completed from the germline J gene. V lost 6 bases and J 5 bases, leaving 14 bases between the germline ends. The CDR3 is 14 amino acids. The germline V gene encodes CDR1 SNHLY and CDR2 FYNGKV (reference sequence).

For this clone: Gene names and germline match the mouse. The read stops 4 residues short of the end of the CDR3; the missing end is completed from the germline J gene. This chain links TRBV13-3 with TRBJ1-1, with 9 bases fitting TRBD1. V lost 3 bases and J lost 1; bases outside the gene matches: 1. From germline, CDR1 is NNHDY and CDR2 SYVADS. The CDR3 has 14 residues. The CDR3 loop is CASSVQGANTEVFF. The covered CDR3 bases are TGTGCCAGCAGTGTACAGGGGGCGAACACA.

There are a few counts of this clone. Mouse gene names apply. The identical CDR3 is also encoded by other nucleotide sequences in the sample. The CDR3 bases that were read are TGCACCTGCAGTGCAGACTGGGGGCCTGGTGCAGAA. Translated, it gives CTCSADWGPGAE. The entire CDR3 reads CTCSADWGPGAETLYF. The chain combines TRBV1 with TRBJ2-3; the D gene is possibly TRBD2 (7 bases). The read falls 4 residues short of the CDR3 end, and the missing part is taken from the germline J gene. V lost 0 bases and J 1 base, leaving 11 bases between the germline ends. Germline lookup yields CDR1 NSQYPW and CDR2 LRSPGD (reference sequence). CDR3 size: 16 residues. Full variable domain (missing parts from reference TRBV1 and TRBJ2-3): VTLLEQNPRWRLVPRGQAVNLRCILKNSQYPWMSWYQQDLQKQLQWLFTLRSPGDKEVKSLPGADYLATRVTDTELRLQVANMSQGRTLYCTCSADWGPGAETLYFGSGTRLTVL.

This clone was observed a handful of times. Germline and genes here are mouse. Coverage ceases 4 residues before the CDR3 finishes, and the germline J gene fills in the end. Other DNA variants within this sample encode the same CDR3. V is TRBV1 and J is TRBJ2-1; 10 nucleotides agree with TRBD2. J gave up 3 bases and V 2 bases, and 1 base lay outside the gene matches. The CDR3 runs to 15 residues. The germline V gene has CDR1 NSQYPW and CDR2 LRSPGD (reference sequence). CDR3 residues: CTCSATGGGYAEQFF. The sequenced part of the CDR3 DNA is TGCACCTGCAGTGCAACTGGGGGGGGCTATGCT.

This clone was seen a handful of times. Genes and germline are mouse. The read is 4 residues too short to cover the CDR3 end, so that end is filled in from the germline J gene. V is TRBV13-1 and J is TRBJ2-3; 8 bases match TRBD2. With 1 base clipped from V and 1 base from J, the junction kept 8 bases outside the gene matches. The CDR3 contains 17 residues. CDR1 is NSHNY and CDR2 is SYGAGN in the germline V gene. The CDR3 bases that were read are TGTGCCAGCAGTGATCTTCGGACTGGGAATCGTGCAGAA. It is translated as CASSDLRTGNRAE. Given in full, the CDR3 is CASSDLRTGNRAETLYF.

This clone was detected only a few times. The genes and germline here are from mouse. The read stops 4 residues short of the end of the CDR3; the missing end is completed from the germline J gene. This sequence joins TRBV19 and TRBJ2-7; a weak D match, TRBD1 (5 bases). This CDR3 has 15 amino acids. V lost 4 bases to trimming and J lost 0 bases, with 14 bases between them. CDR1 FNHDT and CDR2 SITEND come from the germline V gene (reference sequence). CDR3 region: CASSLGQRSSYEQYF. CDR3 bases read: TGTGCCAGCAGTCTCGGACAAAGGAGCTCCTAT.

As regards this clone: Genes and germline come from the mouse. Coverage ceases 4 residues before the CDR3 finishes, and the germline J gene fills in the end. The chain joins TRBV31 to TRBJ2-2; a weak D match, TRBD1 (6 bases). CDR3 length: 15 amino acids. Trimming shortened V by 4 bases and J by 1 base, and 13 bases separated the two germline ends. Germline CDR1 is GKSSPN and CDR2 is SITVG. CDR3 amino acids: CAWTPTGINTGQLYF. CDR3 DNA, as far as it was read: TGTGCCTGGACCCCGACAGGAATAAACACCGGG.

This clone was seen more than once but under ten times. The listed genes are named as in mouse. The read terminates 4 residues before the CDR3 end, so the remaining end is supplied by the germline J gene. The chain combines TRBV5 with TRBJ1-1; a weak D match, TRBD1 (5 bases). CDR1 is LGHNA, CDR2 YNLKQL, per germline (reference sequence). With 4 bases removed from V and 1 base from J, the gap between germline ends came to 19 bases. There are 17 residues in the CDR3. The CDR3 region is CASSPSSPSGKNTEVFF. Incomplete CDR3 DNA: TGTGCCAGCAGCCCCTCAAGTCCCTCAGGGAAAAACACA.